This record concerns one T cell receptor beta chain sequence. Study processing details: Using reference gene primer amplification, nucleated cell counts were estimated. Libraries were prepared by immunoSEQ multiplex PCR; TCRdb keeps only in-frame clonotypes and omits some of them. V, J and clone size derive from that table, while D and trimming were established from the DNA sequence. Among around 260,000 clones, 88% were seen once, and the ten largest hold roughly 10%. This specimen belongs to a study of blood T cell repertoires in COVID-19. The CDR3 spans 15 residues. The V end lost 5 bases, the J end lost 6 bases, and 19 bases lay between the germline ends. CDR1 is MDHEN and CDR2 is SYDVKM in the germline V gene. Seattle patients were enrolled during active infection and followed longitudinally.

The TCR sequence derives from a woman between 65 and 79 years old with COVID-19, enrolled during active disease. Sequencing was done on a sample of peripheral blood. The chain carries TRBV28 and TRBJ1-2; tentatively, D is TRBD1 (5 bases). Written as DNA, the CDR3 is TGTGCCAGCAGTATCCCCCGGACAAGATTAAATGGCTACACCTTC. Its protein is CASSIPRTRLNGYTF.